The rows below give T cell receptor beta chains drawn from one sample of a study of cytomegalovirus exposure and HLA in healthy donors. Measured with immunoSEQ multiplex PCR; TCRdb has only the in-frame clones, and not every one. The table shows under 200,000 clones, with approximately 67% occurring only once. Sequenced sample: PBMCs. These receptors all come from a woman younger than 35 in good health and CMV-seropositive. The CDR3 runs from the conserved cysteine through the conserved F or W. A D gene is named only where the DNA matches it firmly. Part of the rows lack a size; the others show once, few, many or a class for expanded clones.

clone_size	d_call	v_call	cdr3_length	j_call	cdr3_nt	cdr3_aa
once	TRBD2	TRBV5-1	15	TRBJ2-7	TGCGCCAGCAGCACCGCTAGCGGGAGTTTCTACGAGCAGTACTTC	CASSTASGSFYEQYF
few	.	TRBV27	15	TRBJ1-2	TGTGCCAGCAGCTCCGGGAAGTTTGTTAACTATGGCTACACCTTC	CASSSGKFVNYGYTF
once	.	TRBV30	16	TRBJ2-7	TGTGCCTGGAGTGTCGAGGTCAGCGAGGGATCCTACGAGCAGTACTTC	CAWSVEVSEGSYEQYF
.	.	TRBV10-3	13	TRBJ1-5	TGTGCCATCAGGATGACAGGTCAGGAGCCCCAGCATTTT	CAIRMTGQEPQHF
.	.	TRBV5-8	14	TRBJ2-7	TGTGCCAGCAGCTTGGTTTACAGCTCCTACGAGCAGTACTTC	CASSLVYSSYEQYF
.	TRBD1	TRBV5-1	16	TRBJ2-1	TGCGCCAGCAGAGGACAGGGGAGGAGCTCCTACAATGAGCAGTTCTTC	CASRGQGRSSYNEQFF
.	.	TRBV7-3	16	TRBJ1-1	TGTGCCAGCAGCTTCATTCGGGGGAGCGTAGCCACTGAAGCTTTCTTT	CASSFIRGSVATEAFF
.	TRBD2	TRBV13	16	TRBJ2-1	TGTGCCAGCAGCCCCCCCCCGGGAGGGGCTTTGGATGAGCAGTTCTTC	CASSPPPGGALDEQFF
.	.	TRBV19	12	TRBJ1-1	TGTGCCACCTTCGGACGGGGCACTGAAGCTTTCTTT	CATFGRGTEAFF
.	TRBD2	TRBV2	15	TRBJ2-3	TGTGCCAGCAGTGACTGGCTAGCGGGACTAGATACGCAGTATTTT	CASSDWLAGLDTQYF
.	TRBD2	TRBV18	18	TRBJ2-6	TGTGCCAGCTCATCAGTGGCACTAGCGGGGAACGGGGCCAACGTCCTGACTTTC	CASSSVALAGNGANVLTF
.	.	TRBV5-6	13	TRBJ1-2	TGTGCCAGCAGCTTCGAAGTCAGCTATGGCTACACCTTC	CASSFEVSYGYTF
.	.	TRBV5-5	15	TRBJ1-3	TGTGCCAGCAGCTTGGACAGGGTTTCTGGAAACACCATATATTTT	CASSLDRVSGNTIYF
.	.	TRBV6-5	14	TRBJ1-2	TGTGCCAGTGCGGTGGGGCAGGGCCTCTATGGCTACACCTTC	CASAVGQGLYGYTF
.	TRBD2	TRBV4-2	16	TRBJ2-7	TGTGCCAGCAGCCTCGTGGGGGCTAGCGGGAGCTACGAGCAGTACTTC	CASSLVGASGSYEQYF
.	TRBD1	TRBV2	14	TRBJ1-1	TGTGCCAGCAGCGTGGGACAGGCGAACACTGAAGCTTTCTTT	CASSVGQANTEAFF
.	.	TRBV7-2	15	TRBJ2-1	TGTGCCAGCAGTTACTCCTCGATAGCCCGGAGTGAGCAGTTCTTC	CASSYSSIARSEQFF
.	.	TRBV10-3	14	TRBJ1-1	TGTGCCATCAGTGGGCAGGGTATGAACACTGAAGCTTTCTTT	CAISGQGMNTEAFF
.	.	TRBV7-8	13	TRBJ1-1	TGTGCTATCAGCTTCTCGGTGAACACTGAAGCTTTCTTT	CAISFSVNTEAFF
.	TRBD1	TRBV30	13	TRBJ1-2	TGTGCCTGGAGTGTAATGGGACAGCCCGGCTACACCTTC	CAWSVMGQPGYTF
.	.	TRBV6-5	15	TRBJ2-5	TGTGCCAGCAGTTACTCTGGCCGGAGAGGAGAGACCCAGTACTTC	CASSYSGRRGETQYF
.	.	TRBV30	12	TRBJ2-7	TGTGCCTGGAGTGTTCTTATCCACGAGCAGTACTTC	CAWSVLIHEQYF
.	.	TRBV27	14	TRBJ2-5	TGTGCCAGCAGTTTACGGGCAGGGGCCCAGACCCAGTACTTC	CASSLRAGAQTQYF
.	.	TRBV27	17	TRBJ2-5	TGTGCCAGCAGTCCCAGGGGAAGGGGAAGTAGCCAAGAGACCCAGTACTTC	CASSPRGRGSSQETQYF
.	.	TRBV6-5	13	TRBJ2-7	TGTGCCGTTACCGGAGACGCCACCGTGGAGCAGTACTTC	CAVTGDATVEQYF
.	TRBD1	TRBV5-6	12	TRBJ1-2	TGTGCCAGCAGCCTGGGACAGGACGGCTACACCTTC	CASSLGQDGYTF
.	.	TRBV15	14	TRBJ1-4	TGTGCCACCAGCAGAGAAAGGGAGGGTGAAAAACTGTTTTTT	CATSREREGEKLFF
few	.	TRBV2	12	TRBJ2-3	TGTGCCAGCAAGAGAGAGACAGATACGCAGTATTTT	CASKRETDTQYF
few	.	TRBV19	16	TRBJ2-1	TGTGCCAGTAGCCAATCAGAGGGGGACCTGTACAATGAGCAGTTCTTC	CASSQSEGDLYNEQFF
.	.	TRBV19	15	TRBJ1-1	TGTGCCAGTAGTATACAGTTTCTCATGAACACTGAAGCTTTCTTT	CASSIQFLMNTEAFF
.	.	TRBV27	17	TRBJ1-5	TGTGCCAGCCGGCCGATGATGTGGACAGTTGACAATCAGCCCCAGCATTTT	CASRPMMWTVDNQPQHF
.	.	TRBV27	13	TRBJ1-1	TGTGCCAGCAGTACCCTAGGGGGCACTGAAGCTTTCTTT	CASSTLGGTEAFF
.	TRBD1	TRBV9	18	TRBJ1-2	TGTGCCAGCAGCGGAGGGCCGGGACAGGGGGCGCGCCGGCATGGCTACACCTTC	CASSGGPGQGARRHGYTF
.	.	TRBV7-2	15	TRBJ2-7	TGTGCCAGCAGCTCACAGGCCCAGCTCATCTACGAGCAGTACTTC	CASSSQAQLIYEQYF
.	.	TRBV5-1	17	TRBJ2-6	TGCGCCAGCAGCCCGCGGCCCCCCACCTTTGGGGCCAACGTCCTGACTTTC	CASSPRPPTFGANVLTF
.	TRBD1	TRBV29-1	12	TRBJ2-5	TGCAGCGTAGACAGGGAGTCAGAGACCCAGTACTTC	CSVDRESETQYF
.	.	TRBV9	14	TRBJ2-3	TGTGCCAGCAGCGTCAGGGGCTTGGCAGATACGCAGTATTTT	CASSVRGLADTQYF